Each of the 20 T cell receptor beta chains below was sequenced from the same sample in a study of T-cell reconstitution after alpha-beta-depleted transplantation in children. As it was prepared, the TCRbeta library received unique molecular identifiers. From the PCR reads, TCRdb called clonotypes with MiXCR, one entry per CDR3 protein. The sample consists of about 230,000 distinct CDR3 sequences, more than 7.5% of them appearing once. The source was PBMCs from the stem cell graft donor, collected from the stem cell graft. The receptors were gathered from a human donor who donated a stem cell graft to a child with SCID.

A word on this clonotype: Given a much more abundant clone one base away, this may be a read error. The chain employs TRBV5-1 and TRBJ2-7, with D perhaps matching TRBD2 (5 bases). The CDR3 is 17 amino acids. Germline V gene data show CDR1 as SGHRS and CDR2 as YFSETQ. The CDR3 nucleotides read TGCCCCAGCAGCCGGGGAGCAGTATGGTCTCGCTCCTACGAGCAGTACTTC. It yields the protein CPSSRGAVWSRSYEQYF.

Ten or more counts support this clonotype. The rearrangement uses TRBV10-3 and TRBJ1-4; the match to TRBD1 covers 7 bases. J gave up 8 bases and V 4 bases, and 7 bases lay outside the gene matches. Germline CDR1 is ENHRY and CDR2 is SYGVKD. This CDR3 has 14 amino acids. DNA of the CDR3: TGTGCCATCAGTGGAGGGGGCGCGAGGGAAAAACTGTTTTTT. Translation: CAISGGGAREKLFF.

This clonotype has a count of ten or more. This chain uses TRBV5-1 with TRBJ2-3; D is tentatively TRBD1 or TRBD2 (5 bases each). Trimming removed 0 bases from V and 4 bases from J, with 12 bases in between. CDR3 length equals 15 residues. From germline, CDR1 is SGHRS and CDR2 YFSETQ. The chain's CDR3 is CASSLEGQGADTQYF. The CDR3 region has the DNA TGCGCCAGCAGCTTGGAAGGGCAGGGAGCAGATACGCAGTATTTT.

This clonotype was seen a few times. The chain recombines TRBV5-5 with TRBJ1-1, with 8 bases that match TRBD1. CDR3 length: 13 amino acids. Germline CDR1 SGHKS, CDR2 YYEKEE (reference sequence). The V segment lost 5 bases and the J segment 5 bases; nucleotides outside the gene matches: 5. CDR3 sequence: CASRIHRGTEAFF. The CDR3 DNA is TGTGCCAGCAGAATTCACAGGGGGACTGAAGCTTTCTTT.

This clonotype was observed at least ten times. The V and J genes are TRBV7-2 and TRBJ2-5; unclear D gene. The CDR3 runs to 16 residues. The V gene's germline CDR1 is SGHTA and CDR2 FQGNSA. V was trimmed by 0 bases and J by 1 base, leaving 12 bases between them. The CDR3 protein is CASSLAFGRLQETQYF. CDR3 sequence (DNA): TGTGCCAGCAGCTTAGCGTTCGGCAGACTCCAAGAGACCCAGTACTTC.

This clonotype was observed many times. The genes are TRBV20-1 and TRBJ2-5; possibly TRBD2 for D (5 bases). This CDR3 has 13 amino acids. V shed 4 bases and J shed 1 base, with 10 bases lying between them. Looked up from germline, CDR1 is DFQATT and CDR2 is SNEGSKA (reference sequence). The CDR3 DNA follows: TGCAGTGCTACCGCGGGCGTCCAAGAGACCCAGTACTTC. Its protein is CSATAGVQETQYF.

This clonotype came up many times. The V gene is TRBV7-9, the J gene TRBJ2-1; 13 nucleotides line up with TRBD2. With V trimmed by 1 base and J by 3 bases, 6 bases remained unmatched. The CDR3 loop spans 18 amino acids. Germline V gene lookup returns CDR1 SEHNR and CDR2 FQNEAQ (reference sequence). CDR3 sequence reads: CASSLGLAGGSLYNEQFF. DNA of the CDR3: TGTGCCAGCAGCTTAGGACTAGCGGGGGGCAGTCTCTACAATGAGCAGTTCTTC. The full variable domain, completed using reference TRBV7-9 and TRBJ2-1, is DTGVSQNPRHKITKRGQNVTFRCDPISEHNRLYWYRQTLGQGPEFLTYFQNEAQLEKSRLLSDRFSAERPKGSFSTLEIQRTEQGDSAMYLCASSLGLAGGSLYNEQFFGPGTRLTVL.

This clonotype has at least ten counts. V and J are TRBV2 and TRBJ1-4; maybe TRBD1 (6 bases). The CDR3 is 14 amino acids. Germline V gene sequence: CDR1 SNHLY, CDR2 FYNNEI. Trimming pared 5 bases from V and 8 bases from J, leaving 15 bases between. Written as DNA, the CDR3 is TGTGCCAGCAGTCCACTCCAGGGGTACGAAAAACTGTTTTTT. This gives the protein CASSPLQGYEKLFF.

This clonotype was recorded many times. Here the CDR3 DNA reads TGCGCCAGCAGCTTGGGAGGCCCCGAAGACGGGGAGCTGTTTTTT. Amino acid sequence: CASSLGGPEDGELFF. This chain uses TRBV5-1 with TRBJ2-2, with D uncertain. Germline V gene lookup returns CDR1 SGHRS and CDR2 YFSETQ. The CDR3 runs 15 residues. The V and J ends lost 0 bases and 7 bases respectively, with 13 bases between them.

This clonotype was detected many times. The chain couples TRBV20-1 to TRBJ1-6, with TRBD1 identical over 10 bases. Unmatched junction bases numbered 15, after V lost 5 bases and J lost 8 bases. Germline lookup yields CDR1 DFQATT and CDR2 SNEGSKA (reference sequence). This CDR3 comprises 17 residues. CDR3 in amino acids: CSAGRDRGSYTDSPLHF. In nucleotides, the CDR3 is TGCAGTGCTGGTAGGGACAGGGGCTCGTATACGGATTCACCCCTCCACTTT.

This clonotype has ten or more counts. The gene calls are TRBV20-1 and TRBJ1-5; D is unresolved. CDR1 and CDR2 from the germline V gene are DFQATT and SNEGSKA (reference sequence). V lost 3 bases and J lost 4, with 13 bases in between. The CDR3 extends over 14 amino acids. The CDR3 bases are TGCAGTGCTAGTCCCGGGAGTCGTAATCAGCCCCAGCATTTT. As protein: CSASPGSRNQPQHF.

This clonotype was recorded a few times. The gene calls are TRBV15 and TRBJ2-7, with 8 bases fitting TRBD1. The V segment lost 2 bases and the J segment 2 bases; nucleotides outside the gene matches: 8. The length of the CDR3 is 16 residues. The germline CDR1 and CDR2 sequences are LNHNV and YYDKDF (reference sequence). For the CDR3, the DNA is TGTGCCACCAGCAGACCAGGGACAGGCCAAACCTACGAGCAGTACTTC. This codes for CATSRPGTGQTYEQYF.

This clonotype was seen repeatedly, ten times or more. This chain joins TRBV7-3 and TRBJ2-1; the match to TRBD2 covers 13 bases. Germline CDR1 and CDR2: SGHTA and FQGTGA. The length of the CDR3 is 15 residues. V lost 1 base, J lost 8 bases, and 2 bases stayed unmatched. CDR3 DNA: TGTGCCAGCAGCTTAATGGGACTAGCGGGGTATGAGCAGTTCTTC. Protein product: CASSLMGLAGYEQFF.

This clonotype has ten or more counts. The rearrangement uses TRBV2 and TRBJ1-5; the match to TRBD1 covers 7 bases. This CDR3 has 13 residues. From germline, CDR1 is SNHLY and CDR2 FYNNEI. The V and J ends lost 11 bases and 5 bases, in that order; junction bases with no gene match: 9. The CDR3 sequence is CASAGGGDQPQHF. The CDR3 DNA reads as TGTGCCTCAGCAGGGGGGGGGGATCAGCCCCAGCATTTT.

In this sample, this clonotype turned up many times. This chain connects TRBV20-1 to TRBJ1-1; 7 nucleotides match TRBD1. From germline, CDR1 is DFQATT and CDR2 SNEGSKA (reference sequence). The CDR3 totals 14 residues. Trimming took 6 bases from V and 2 from J; bases not matched to a gene: 9. The CDR3 here is CSASRGQYNTEAFF. DNA for the CDR3: TGCAGTGCCAGCAGGGGACAGTATAACACTGAAGCTTTCTTT.

This clonotype was counted ten times or more. The gene calls are TRBV5-1 and TRBJ2-7; weak D call: TRBD2 (5 bases). Per the germline V gene, CDR1 is SGHRS and CDR2 is YFSETQ. Deletions cut 5 bases from V and 3 bases from J, with 12 bases between. The CDR3 has 13 amino acids. CDR3 sequence: CASSNNRDYEQYF. The CDR3 bases are TGCGCCAGCAGTAACAATCGGGACTACGAGCAGTACTTC.

This clonotype has at least ten counts. The chain couples TRBV5-5 to TRBJ1-6; D is ambiguous. The CDR3 runs 14 residues. Per the germline V gene, CDR1 is SGHKS and CDR2 is YYEKEE (reference sequence). V dropped 1 base and J dropped 10 bases, with 12 bases sitting between them. The CDR3 region is CASSLQGFASPLHF. CDR3 coding DNA: TGTGCCAGCAGCTTGCAAGGGTTTGCCTCACCCCTCCACTTT.

There are a few counts of this clonotype. The CDR3 spells CSARVGGATDTQYF. The CDR3 nucleotides are TGCAGTGCTAGAGTAGGGGGGGCCACAGATACGCAGTATTTT. This chain joins TRBV20-1 and TRBJ2-3; possible D gene TRBD2, 7 bases. The CDR3 covers 14 residues. The ends were cut back, 1 base at V and 2 bases at J, with 10 bases in the middle. CDR1 and CDR2 from the germline V gene are DFQATT and SNEGSKA (reference sequence).

This clonotype was recorded many times. The V call is TRBV20-1, the J call TRBJ2-2, with TRBD1 identical over 7 bases. Germline V CDR1 and CDR2: DFQATT, SNEGSKA (reference sequence). The J segment lost 1 base and the V segment lost 3 bases, leaving 2 bases of the junction unmatched. CDR3 length equals 14 residues. In nucleotides, the CDR3 is TGCAGTGCTAGTCACAGGGGGAACACCGGGGAGCTGTTTTTT. Its translation is CSASHRGNTGELFF.

This clonotype was detected many times. The chain carries TRBV27 and TRBJ2-4; D is tentatively TRBD1 or TRBD2 (6 bases each). CDR1 is MNHEY, CDR2 SMNVEV, per germline (reference sequence). The CDR3 has 14 amino acids. With 3 bases removed from V and 5 bases from J, the gap between germline ends came to 11 bases. The CDR3 DNA reads TGTGCCAGCAGTTTTATGGGGGGCGAAAACATTCAGTACTTC. Protein sequence: CASSFMGGENIQYF.